The source of this T cell receptor beta chain is a study of T cells in localized non-small cell lung cancer. Points from the study as a whole: The study found T cell clonality highest in uninvolved adjacent lung, above tumor. Appearances in adjacent lung were noted for a median 57 of the top 100 tumor clones.

Per germline, CDR1 SGHRS and CDR2 YFSETQ. Trimming left V 0 bases short and J 2 bases short, with 13 bases between. The CDR3 runs 16 residues. Profiling relied on immunoSEQ multiplex PCR, and the TCRdb table lists in-frame clones only, not all of them. The sample shows more than 45,000 clones, approximately 77% of them seen only once. Regarding this clone: What it binds is not known.

This TCR was recovered from a man between 40 and 70 years old with stage I squamous cell lung carcinoma. The rearrangement links TRBV5-1 to TRBJ2-3; TRBD2 is a possible D gene (6 bases). The sequences come from peripheral blood, collected before any cancer treatment. CDR3 residues: CASSLGGEAATDTQYF. As DNA, the CDR3 is TGCGCCAGCAGCTTGGGAGGGGAGGCAGCCACAGATACGCAGTATTTT.